The following is a T cell receptor beta chain sequence with its context. Its antigen target is currently unknown. No qualities accompany the bases; no much larger clone lies one base away. In total, roughly 670 healthy bone marrow donors made up the cohort. At the time of sampling, all cohort members were nominally healthy, though unrecorded immune exposures were likely present. The donor tested CMV seronegative and was one of the 352 seronegative cohort members. A peripheral blood sample was provided by each donor, and peripheral blood mononuclear cells were used for TCR beta sequencing. Genomic DNA extraction from the blood cell samples was performed with the Qiagen DNeasy Blood Extraction Kit. The data were obtained in a study of cytomegalovirus exposure and HLA in healthy donors (dated by TCRdb to 2015 to 2018). Broadly, across the study: According to an earlier analysis of around 600 of the donors, about 179 million T cells yielded some 110 million unique TCR beta sequences and 276 Gb of sequence data. About 280 gigabases of sequencing data and approximately 91 million unique TCR sequences made up an early release that covered approximately 700 HLA-typed donors. Among the roughly 400 genotyped donors, approximately 77% belonged to the genetic ancestry cluster associated with self-reported Caucasian donors. The study aimed to test whether signatures of past pathogen exposure could be identified by cataloging public T cell receptors. The study used immunosequencing to profile the T cell repertoires of approximately 640 subjects and linked those repertoires to cytomegalovirus serostatus. In addition to the first cohort of 666 subjects, a separate validation cohort of approximately 130 different subjects was used. To predict cytomegalovirus infection status, the study combined high-throughput TCR immunosequencing, statistical association of individual TCRs with disease status, and machine learning. A later analysis re-examined previously published TCR beta repertoires from about 700 donors and added high-resolution HLA genotyping to investigate patterns of TCR occurrence. Rather than drawing on any new phenotypic data, the later analysis identified candidate immune exposures from TCR beta sequences and the way those sequences occurred across donors. An earlier analysis of a few hundred of the donors applied high-throughput TCR beta sequencing to assess whether each TCR beta V gene segment acted as functional or pseudogenic. Alongside the repertoire data, information on donor age, sex, ethnicity and CMV serostatus was compiled. In a later genetic analysis, genome-wide SNP genotypes for about 65% of the roughly 700 donors were used, and that subset was treated as a discovery cohort. All discovery cohort repertoires had been generated using a single sequencing platform. Class I and class II HLA loci were covered by the typing at four-digit resolution. Typing coverage differed by locus: A, B, C, DRB1 and DQB1 were typed in roughly 620-630 donors, DQA1 in approximately 520, DPA1 in approximately 600, and DPB1 in about 450. Five DR-DQ haplotypes were handled as single units for association and clustering, since linkage in the cohort was strong. Among almost 400 genotyped donors of the cohort, an average of 235,054 unique TCR beta nucleotide sequences were sequenced per donor, 15% to 20% of them non-productive. Study-wide findings and limitations: HLA typing was unavailable for some donors at each locus, so association tests used only the typed subset. V-gene and J-gene trimming of TCR beta chains was associated with a missense DCLRE1C variant in a later genetic analysis, and the association was replicated in an independent cohort. The study gave a list of 150 to 200 TCR beta chains associated with cytomegalovirus. In a later analysis, TCR association rates were found to vary across HLA loci, with the most associated TCRs seen for DRB1 alleles and the fewest for HLA-C alleles. The authors suggested that the approach could potentially be extended to other disease states and immunological phenotypes. When HLA alleles, especially DR and DQ, strongly co-occurred, TCR associations were difficult to assign to individual alleles. A further reported finding was that TCR beta sequences accurately predicted the HLA-A and HLA-B alleles for most subjects in the first cohort. The only immune exposure information available for the cohort was CMV serostatus. In a later analysis, HLA-associated TCR beta chains were found to be more clonally expanded and to have lower generation probabilities than equally common non-associated chains. At a false discovery rate of 0.05, a later analysis linked 15,000 to 20,000 TCR beta sequences to specific HLA alleles. A later analysis found that most CMV-associated TCR beta chains appeared HLA-restricted, with HLA associations seemingly driven largely by CMV exposure. In this cohort, only TCR beta chains were sequenced, and detectable features were limited by the absence of alpha or paired-chain data. A group of highly shared sequence variants was considered likely to be a technical artifact of the sequencing pipeline. Some IMGT-functional V segments, including TRBV6-2 and TRBV6-3, could not be told apart with the 87-base-pair reads, so those segments were excluded. A few of the identified cytomegalovirus-associated TCR beta chains were confirmed in vitro to be specific for cytomegalovirus antigens. Cytomegalovirus status was reported to be diagnosed by the classifier with high specificity and sensitivity in both the original and validation cohorts. In an earlier analysis of about 600 of the donors, most TCR beta V segments appeared in productive rearrangements about 90% or about 30% of the time, broadly matching IMGT annotations. Because counts were too low, some 17 rarely observed V segments, including chromosome 9 orphons, were excluded from the earlier analysis of some 540 of the donors. In a later genetic analysis, fewer N-insertions in productive TCRs were reported among donors in an Asian-associated ancestry cluster than the 666-donor mean. Across donors, most TCR sequences were observed very rarely, whereas some public TCRs were present in many individuals. Linkage disequilibrium might explain the correlated functional status among segregating V segments, but an unknown experimental factor could not be ruled out. Several of the top co-occurrence clusters appeared to be linked to parvovirus B19, influenza, CMV and Epstein-Barr virus, according to a later analysis. Sequencing depth was assumed to be roughly uniform across donors in the presence/absence analyses, though that assumption may not hold.

Receptor libraries were prepared by the immunoSEQ multiplex PCR assay. The multiplex PCR relied on a mix of 60 forward primers for TCR Vbeta segments and 13 reverse primers for TCR Jbeta segments. The CDR3 region of rearranged TCR beta genes was amplified from genomic DNA with a multiplex PCR assay. Amplified TCR beta libraries were sequenced as 87-base-pair reads on the Illumina HiSeq System. As for how the authors treated the data: A later analysis tallied around 80 million unique TCR beta chains across the approximately 670 repertoires, and approximately 12 million of those chains were shared by two or more donors. To remove PCR and sequencing errors, raw reads were error-corrected and collapsed into unique sequences using a nearest-neighbor algorithm that merged closely related sequences. CDR3 sequences were aligned to IMGT reference sequences to assign V, D and J gene segments. For a sequence to be retained, a match of at least six nucleotides was required to both a V gene segment and a J gene segment. Rearrangements were called productive when the CDR3 lacked stop codons and stayed in frame with V and J; all others were non-productive. Following IMGT convention, CDR3 was defined as the stretch from the second conserved V-encoded cysteine up to the conserved J-encoded phenylalanine. The earlier analysis of about 620 of the donors excluded sequences that lacked an unambiguous match to a single V gene segment. An earlier analysis of several hundred of the donors called V segments functional above 56.7% productive rearrangements and segregating when the between-donor standard deviation exceeded 5%. A statistical classification framework was built to diagnose cytomegalovirus status from the catalog of TCR beta chain sequences. V and J gene assignment, in a later analysis, came from comparing TCR nucleotide sequences with IMGT/GENE-DB human TR gene sequences. A later analysis assigned CDR3 sequences and most-parsimonious VDJ recombination scenarios with the TCRdist pipeline. A later analysis defined each TCR beta chain by its CDR3 amino acid sequence plus V-gene family, and excluded reads lacking a unique V-gene family. To address suspected cross-contamination and a sequencing artifact, a later analysis removed several hundred highly shared, low-generation-probability nucleotide sequences. In a later analysis, a clonal expansion index was calculated for each public chain from normalized within-repertoire ranks of inferred template counts. In a later analysis, generation probabilities were computed using a VDJ recombination model fitted to out-of-frame rearrangements, and the results were checked against IGoR. In a later analysis, TCR-TCR, TCR-HLA and TCR-CMV co-occurrence was scored with hypergeometric tests, and a repertoire-size bias correction was applied to TCR pairs. In a later analysis, false discovery rates were estimated by permuting HLA or CMV assignments 20 times. A later analysis grouped co-occurring TCRs with DBSCAN, adding TCRdist sequence similarity when clustering within HLA-allele-positive subsets. Repertoires with fewer than 30,000 or more than 120,000 public chains, plus five repertoires with anomalous nucleotide sharing, were excluded from co-occurrence clustering. As stored in TCRdb, this immuneACCESS dataset retains in-frame rearrangements with V and J assigned. A fraction of the clones does not appear; measured against another copy, unresolved V genes explain less than half of the discrepancy, and the remainder lacks a known reason. V and J calls and clone size are given by that table; D and trimming were obtained from the DNA. For this sample the table gives over 85,000 clones, of which around 78% were detected only once. 0.45% to 0.6% of the sample comes from the top ten.

The CDR3 runs 12 residues from the cysteine to the phenylalanine. Here the CDR3 DNA is all that survives: 36 bases in frame from base 1. CDR1 and CDR2, looked up from the germline V gene, are SGHVS and FQNEAQ. V is shortened by 5 bases, J by 5 bases, and the region joining them spans 9 bases. The V and J genes are TRBV7-8 and TRBJ1-1; the D gene is perhaps TRBD1, on 5 matching bases. Sequenced sample: PBMCs. The receptor was derived from a man aged 30-40 years in good health and CMV-seronegative. The CDR3 protein sequence reads: CASSPSGTEAFF. The DNA reads TGTGCCAGCAGCCCCTCAGGGACTGAAGCTTTCTTT.